Only a few counts were recorded for the clone carrying this T cell receptor (beta chain). Source study methods: Reference gene primer amplification yielded estimated nucleated cell counts. Sequenced by immunoSEQ multiplex PCR; TCRdb stores in-frame clones only, minus some. That table gives V, J and clone size, and the DNA gave D and trimming. The profile shows 140,000 to 150,000 clones, around 90% of them singletons. The CDR3 has 15 amino acids. Germline assignment: CDR1 SGHTA and CDR2 FQGNSA. Trimming at V came to 5 bases and at J to 4 bases, leaving 7 bases not matched to a gene. This entry belongs to a study of blood T cell repertoires in COVID-19. About the study: There were acute and convalescent COVID-19 samples, and they came from the United States, Italy and Spain. T cells, B-cell-depleted T cells, or PBMCs provided the cDNA or gDNA that served as material.

The sequence came from a man between 65 and 85 years old with acute or convalescent COVID-19. The genes are TRBV7-2 and TRBJ1-5, with 8 bases matching TRBD1. The source material was peripheral blood. CDR3 DNA: TGTGCCAGCAGCCCCTCGACAGGGGAAAATCAGCCCCAGCATTTT. This translates into CASSPSTGENQPQHF.